These 7 T cell receptor beta chains originate from one sample sequenced in a study of OX40 agonist ivuxolimab in advanced cancers. Libraries were prepared by immunoSEQ multiplex PCR; TCRdb keeps only in-frame clonotypes and omits some of them. The sample holds tens of thousands of clones, 80% to 90% seen once. Sequenced here: CD4+ or CD8+ T cells sorted from blood, sampled in a trial of the OX40 agonist ivuxolimab. These TCRs come from an adult with an advanced solid tumor such as melanoma, head and neck, liver or kidney cancer.

V usage is TRBV5-1 and J usage is TRBJ2-3, with 8 bases matching TRBD1. With 0 bases clipped from V and 2 bases from J, the junction kept 2 bases outside the gene matches. CDR3 size: 15 residues. Germline CDR1 SGHRS, CDR2 YFSETQ. In nucleotides, the CDR3 is TGCGCCAGCAGCTTGGGGACAGGGATCACAGATACGCAGTATTTT. It codes for CASSLGTGITDTQYF. Full variable domain (remainder filled in from reference TRBV5-1 and TRBJ2-3): KAGVTQTPRYLIKTRGQQVTLSCSPISGHRSVSWYQQTPGQGLQFLFEYFSETQRNKGNFPGRFSGRQFSNSRSEMNVSTLELGDSALYLCASSLGTGITDTQYFGPGTRLTVL.

This sequence joins TRBV30 and TRBJ2-5, with 7 positions matching TRBD2. This CDR3 is 16 amino acids long. Losses at the gene ends were 0 bases for V and 0 bases for J; bases not matched to a gene: 7. Germline CDR1 reads GTSNPN; CDR2 reads SVGIG (reference sequence). The CDR3 coding sequence is TGTGCCTGGAGTGTAGGGCTAGCGGAGAACCAAGAGACCCAGTACTTC. It codes for CAWSVGLAENQETQYF. The whole variable domain, remainder taken from reference TRBV30 and TRBJ2-5, is SQTIHQWPATLVQPVGSPLSLECTVEGTSNPNLYWYRQAAGRGLQLLFYSVGIGQISSEVPQNLSASRPQDRQFILSSKKLLLSDSGFYLCAWSVGLAENQETQYFGPGTRLLVL.

A note on this clone: Different DNA sequences within this sample yield the same CDR3. This CDR3 is CASSTPLGLISTDTQYF. CDR3 nucleotide sequence: TGTGCCAGCAGTACCCCCCTCGGGCTGATTAGCACAGATACGCAGTATTTT. The chain couples TRBV28 to TRBJ2-3; D gene unclear. CDR1 and CDR2 from the germline V gene are MDHEN and SYDVKM. V dropped 5 bases and J dropped 0 bases, with 18 bases sitting between them. CDR3 length equals 17 residues.

The chain joins TRBV2 to TRBJ2-7; tentative D call: TRBD2 (6 bases). Germline CDR1 SNHLY, CDR2 FYNNEI. Deletions cut 4 bases from V and 0 bases from J, with 10 bases between. CDR3 length: 14 amino acids. CDR3: CASSVEGSSYEQYF. Written as DNA, the CDR3 is TGTGCCAGCAGTGTGGAGGGAAGCTCCTACGAGCAGTACTTC.

V and J are TRBV5-8 and TRBJ2-2; 10 bases are shared with TRBD1. The CDR3 runs to 14 residues. J was trimmed by 5 bases and V by 5 bases; bases with no gene match: 3. Germline assignment: CDR1 SGHTS and CDR2 YDEGEE. CDR3 in amino acids: CASRAGQGTGELFF. Written as DNA, the CDR3 is TGTGCCAGCAGGGCGGGACAGGGGACCGGGGAGCTGTTTTTT.

The chain joins TRBV9 to TRBJ2-7, with 8 bases that match TRBD1. The CDR3 consists of 15 residues. J gave up 9 bases and V 0 bases, and 11 bases lay outside the gene matches. Germline values: CDR1 SGDLS, CDR2 YYNGEE. CDR3 region: CASSVGDGGQVGQYF. The CDR3 DNA reads TGTGCCAGCAGCGTAGGGGATGGGGGACAGGTCGGGCAGTACTTC.

This chain joins TRBV25-1 and TRBJ2-3, with a tentative D call TRBD1 (6 bases). Trimming took off 7 bases at V and 2 bases at J, with 13 bases between the two ends. The CDR3 is made up of 14 amino acids. CDR1 MGHDK and CDR2 SYGVNS come from the germline V gene. This CDR3 reads CASKGVLTTDTQYF. The CDR3 DNA follows: TGTGCCAGCAAGGGGGTTCTTACCACAGATACGCAGTATTTT. The full variable domain, in which reference TRBV25-1 and TRBJ2-3 provide the parts outside the CDR3, is EADIYQTPRYLVIGTGKKITLECSQTMGHDKMYWYQQDPGMELHLIHYSYGVNSTEKGDLSSESTVSRIRTEHFPLTLESARPSHTSQYLCASKGVLTTDTQYFGPGTRLTVL.